This T cell receptor beta chain was identified in a study of OX40 agonist ivuxolimab in advanced cancers. Study-wide background: At doses from 0.01 to 10 mg/kg, patients were given intravenous ivuxolimab every 2 weeks. One hepatocellular carcinoma and two cutaneous melanoma patients partially responded. Study-level findings and limits: Antigen targets of the expanded peripheral T cells went undetermined.

Comment on this clone: Its antigen is currently unknown.

Sequencing was performed with immunoSEQ multiplex PCR; in TCRdb, only in-frame clones are kept and a portion is missing. The sample records 77,000 or so clones, 60% to 80% being singletons. Sampling times: baseline, cycle 4 day 1, cycle 7 day 1. Germline V gene data show CDR1 as SGHTA and CDR2 as FQGNSA. The ends were cut back, 1 base at V and 7 bases at J, with 17 bases in the middle. This CDR3 region has 17 residues. This receptor was identified in an adult with an advanced solid tumor such as melanoma, head and neck, liver or kidney cancer. The rearrangement links TRBV7-2 to TRBJ1-6; possibly TRBD1 for D (6 bases). Material: CD4+ or CD8+ T cells sorted from blood, obtained in a trial of the OX40 agonist ivuxolimab. The CDR3 spells CASSLGAGAGTNSPLHF. The CDR3, as DNA: TGTGCCAGCAGCTTAGGGGCGGGGGCAGGAACGAATTCACCCCTCCACTTT.